This T cell receptor beta chain came from a study of blood T cell repertoires in COVID-19. Study-level background: The samples span acute and convalescent COVID-19 from the United States, Italy and Spain.

Seattle's enrolled individuals joined amid active infection and were then monitored longitudinally. Per the original methods: Reference gene primer amplification in the assay estimated nucleated cell counts. The assay was immunoSEQ multiplex PCR, and TCRdb's table has in-frame clones only and misses some. The DNA gave D and trimming, while V, J and clone size come from that table. The sample includes fewer than 200,000 clones, 92% of them seen just once. The CDR3 has 15 residues. The V gene end was trimmed by 2 bases and the J gene end by 3 bases; junction bases not matched to a gene: 3. Germline CDR1 MNHEY, CDR2 SMNVEV (reference sequence). This clone was seen more than once but under ten times.

Sequences were obtained from peripheral blood. The chain combines TRBV27 with TRBJ1-5, with 8 nucleotides matching TRBD1. The clonotype comes from a man younger than 40 with COVID-19, enrolled during active disease. CDR3 nucleotides: TGTGCCAGCAGTTTAGGGGACAGGCCCAATCAGCCCCAGCATTTT. It yields the protein CASSLGDRPNQPQHF.